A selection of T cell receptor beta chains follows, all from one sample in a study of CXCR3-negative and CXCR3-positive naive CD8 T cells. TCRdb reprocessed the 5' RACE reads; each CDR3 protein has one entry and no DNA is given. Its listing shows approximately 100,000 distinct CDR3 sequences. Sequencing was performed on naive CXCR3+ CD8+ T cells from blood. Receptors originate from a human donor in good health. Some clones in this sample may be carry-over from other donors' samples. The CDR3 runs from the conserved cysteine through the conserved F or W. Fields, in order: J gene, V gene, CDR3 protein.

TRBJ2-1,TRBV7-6,CASSLAIGRGGTDEQFF
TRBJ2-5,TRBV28,CASRQRAETQYF
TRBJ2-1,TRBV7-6,CASSSGNSGGRYNEQFF
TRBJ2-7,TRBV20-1,CSARSEVNYEQYF
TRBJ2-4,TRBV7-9,CASSPLNLVLGPEYIQYF
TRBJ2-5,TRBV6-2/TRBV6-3,CALRGGMQETQYF
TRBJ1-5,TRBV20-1,CSAGDLYSNQPQHF
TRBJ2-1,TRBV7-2,CASSLSAGDYNEQFF
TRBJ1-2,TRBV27,CASTPDGALHYGYTF
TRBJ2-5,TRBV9,CASSVDGSETQYF
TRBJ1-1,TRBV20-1,CSARDFGSTEAFF